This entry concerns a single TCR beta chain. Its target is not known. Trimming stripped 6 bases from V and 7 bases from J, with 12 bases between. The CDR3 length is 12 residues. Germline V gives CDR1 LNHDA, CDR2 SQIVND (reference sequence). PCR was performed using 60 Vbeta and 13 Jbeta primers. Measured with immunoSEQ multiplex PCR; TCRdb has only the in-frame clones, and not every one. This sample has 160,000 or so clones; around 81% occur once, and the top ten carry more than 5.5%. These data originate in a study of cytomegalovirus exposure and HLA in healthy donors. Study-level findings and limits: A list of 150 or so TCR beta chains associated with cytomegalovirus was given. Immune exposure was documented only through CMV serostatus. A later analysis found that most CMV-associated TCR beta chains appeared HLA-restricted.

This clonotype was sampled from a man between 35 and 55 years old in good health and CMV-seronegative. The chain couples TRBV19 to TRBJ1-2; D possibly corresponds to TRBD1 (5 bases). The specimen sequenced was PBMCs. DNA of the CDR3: TGTGCCAGTAGCCCGGCGGGGGTTGGCTACACCTTC. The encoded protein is CASSPAGVGYTF.